This passage covers 18 T cell receptor beta chains from one sample sequenced in a study of T cells in Graves' hyperthyroidism and ophthalmopathy. RNA transcripts gave rise to amplified TCR beta CDR3 regions. TCR CDR3 underwent first-round RT-PCR with the HTBI primer set. TCRdb called the multiplex PCR reads again in MiXCR, with one record for every CDR3 protein. The sample includes around 700,000 distinct CDR3 sequences, approximately 36% seen only once; the top ten take about a third. Input material: blood. All receptors come from a woman aged 40 to 50 with Graves' hyperthyroidism.

This clonotype was recorded a few times. The gene calls are TRBV11-3 and TRBJ2-7, with 8 bases fitting TRBD1. Germline trimming cut 4 bases from V and 3 bases from J; bases unmatched to any gene: 8. Per the germline V gene, CDR1 is SGHNT and CDR2 is YENEEA. CDR3 length: 15 amino acids. The CDR3 here is CASSWRGQDIYEQYF. In nucleotides, the CDR3 is TGTGCCAGCAGCTGGAGGGGACAGGACATCTACGAGCAGTACTTC.

A word on this clonotype: Since a much larger clone is just one base distant, this may be a read error. This chain uses TRBV9 with TRBJ1-2; 10 bases line up with TRBD1. The CDR3 contains 15 residues. V lost 4 bases and J lost 7; bases outside the gene matches: 10. Germline values: CDR1 SGDLS, CDR2 YYNGEE. In DNA, the CDR3 is TGTGCCAGCAGCCCAACTCGACAGGGGGCGGGTGGCTACACCTTC. Translated: CASSPTRQGAGGYTF.

This chain uses TRBV9 with TRBJ2-3; TRBD2 matches 13 bases. This CDR3 comprises 16 residues. Germline V gene sequence: CDR1 SGDLS, CDR2 YYNGEE. The ends lost 3 bases at V and 4 bases at J; junction bases unmatched: 5. CDR3 nucleotides: TGTGCCAGCAGCGCCCGGACTAGCGGGAGAGCAGATACGCAGTATTTT. It encodes CASSARTSGRADTQYF.

V gene TRBV9 combines with J gene TRBJ1-2; D possibly corresponds to TRBD1 (5 bases). Per germline, CDR1 SGDLS and CDR2 YYNGEE. The CDR3 is made up of 13 amino acids. Trimming took 2 bases from V and 8 from J, leaving 13 bases between them. The CDR3 nucleotides read TGTGCCAGCAGCGTCGGGGCCGGGTACGGCTACACCTTC. Its translation: CASSVGAGYGYTF.

The V call is TRBV6-2 or TRBV6-3, the J call TRBJ1-5; no firm D call. The CDR3 covers 12 residues. Germline CDR1 reads MNHEY; CDR2 reads SVGEGT. V lost 2 bases, J lost 6 bases, and 5 bases lay in between. The CDR3 DNA follows: TGTGCCAGCAGTTACCCGAGTCAGCCCCAGCATTTT. Encoded protein: CASSYPSQPQHF.

There are many counts of this clonotype. The chain has TRBV7-2 and TRBJ1-6; 9 nucleotides align to TRBD1. J gave up 9 bases and V 3 bases, and 6 bases lay outside the gene matches. CDR3 length: 15 amino acids. From germline, CDR1 is SGHTA and CDR2 FQGNSA. The CDR3 region has the DNA TGTGCCAGCAGCTTGGGGGACAGGGTTTCTTCACCCCTCCACTTT. This encodes CASSLGDRVSSPLHF.

This clonotype was observed many times. The rearrangement joins TRBV7-9 to TRBJ2-2; 11 nucleotides line up with TRBD2. CDR3 length equals 15 residues. V shed 5 bases, J shed 6 bases, and the junction held 5 bases outside the gene matches. The germline CDR1 and CDR2 sequences are SEHNR and FQNEAQ (reference sequence). For the CDR3, the DNA is TGTGCCAGCAGCATTAGCGGGAGGGCCGCCGGGGAGCTGTTTTTT. Residues: CASSISGRAAGELFF.

The genes are TRBV6-1 and TRBJ1-1; 7 bases are a match to TRBD1. This CDR3 is built from 14 residues. V was clipped by 5 bases and J by 5 bases; unmatched bases: 8. Germline CDR1 and CDR2: MNHNS and SASEGT. CDR3 nucleotides: TGTGCCAGCAGTTACCGGGACAGAGGGACTGAAGCTTTCTTT. Amino acid sequence: CASSYRDRGTEAFF.

There are many counts of this clonotype. The chain uses TRBV2 and TRBJ1-1; no clear D gene. Trimming removed 10 bases from V and 3 bases from J, with 12 bases in between. This CDR3 is 12 amino acids long. Germline V CDR1 and CDR2: SNHLY, FYNNEI. CDR3 sequence: CATGRLYTEAFF. Written as DNA, the CDR3 is TGTGCCACCGGACGGTTATACACTGAAGCTTTCTTT.

This clonotype was recorded only once. V is TRBV2 and J is TRBJ2-3, with 7 nucleotides matching TRBD2. The germline CDR1 and CDR2 sequences are SNHLY and FYNNEI. The CDR3 has 16 amino acids. The junction had 8 bases not matched to a gene; V was cut back by 5 bases and J by 0 bases. CDR3 protein: CASSPGLWGSTDTQYF. Here the CDR3 DNA reads TGTGCCAGCAGTCCGGGACTATGGGGAAGCACAGATACGCAGTATTTT. The variable domain in full, with the rest retrieved from reference TRBV2 and TRBJ2-3, is EPEVTQTPSHQVTQMGQEVILRCVPISNHLYFYWYRQILGQKVEFLVSFYNNEISEKSEIFDDQFSVERPDGSNFTLKIRSTKLEDSAMYFCASSPGLWGSTDTQYFGPGTRLTVL.

This clonotype was counted ten times or more. This chain joins TRBV2 and TRBJ1-1; D gene ambiguous. CDR1 is SNHLY and CDR2 is FYNNEI in the germline V gene. Trimming pared 6 bases from V and 11 bases from J, leaving 7 bases between. CDR3 length: 9 residues. Here the CDR3 reads CASRHNAFF. CDR3 DNA: TGTGCCAGCAGGCACAATGCTTTCTTT.

The chain joins TRBV20-1 to TRBJ1-5; 8 nucleotides line up with TRBD1. Germline V gene data show CDR1 as DFQATT and CDR2 as SNEGSKA (reference sequence). This CDR3 contains 13 residues. V was pared by 2 bases and J by 7 bases, with 4 bases of the junction left unmatched. As DNA, the CDR3 is TGCAGTGCTAGAACGACAGGGGAACAGCCCCAGCATTTT. Translated, it gives CSARTTGEQPQHF.

This chain links TRBV19 with TRBJ1-4; possible D gene TRBD1, 5 bases. The CDR3 is made up of 11 amino acids. Germline V gene lookup returns CDR1 LNHDA and CDR2 SQIVND (reference sequence). With 6 bases removed from V and 11 bases from J, the gap between germline ends came to 10 bases. As DNA, the CDR3 is TGTGCCAGTAGAAGCGGGGGGAAACTGTTTTTT. Its translation: CASRSGGKLFF.

This sequence joins TRBV18 and TRBJ1-5; D uncertain. The CDR3 length is 14 residues. Per the germline V gene, CDR1 is KGHSH and CDR2 is LQKENI. Trimming took 3 bases from V and 7 from J, leaving 13 bases between them. Here the CDR3 reads CASSPNEGLQPQHF. Here the CDR3 DNA reads TGTGCCAGCTCACCCAACGAAGGGTTACAGCCCCAGCATTTT.

This clonotype was found many times. The CDR3 reads CSARGTMKPQETQYF. CDR3 bases: TGCAGTGCTAGAGGTACGATGAAACCCCAAGAGACCCAGTACTTC. The genes are TRBV20-1 and TRBJ2-5; D remains ambiguous. The CDR3 sequence is 15 residues long. Germline V gives CDR1 DFQATT, CDR2 SNEGSKA (reference sequence). The V gene lost 1 base and the J gene lost 1 base, with 13 bases spanning the gap.

The gene calls are TRBV10-1 and TRBJ1-2; a weak D match, TRBD1 (5 bases). The CDR3 consists of 15 residues. The V end lost 11 bases, the J end lost 0 bases, and 19 bases lay between the germline ends. Germline-derived CDR1 and CDR2 are WNHNN and SYGVQD (reference sequence). CDR3 in DNA: TGCGCCCAGGGACGGACGGAGGGGACTAACTATGGCTACACCTTC. Its translation: CAQGRTEGTNYGYTF.

CDR3 region: CAISGTNSNQPQHF. DNA of the CDR3: TGTGCCATCAGTGGGACTAATAGCAATCAGCCCCAGCATTTT. The gene calls are TRBV10-3 and TRBJ1-5, with D hard to call. Trimming took off 4 bases at V and 0 bases at J, with 7 bases between the two ends. The CDR3 sequence is 14 residues long. The germline V gene has CDR1 ENHRY and CDR2 SYGVKD.

Many counts were recorded for this clonotype. The chain couples TRBV12-3 or TRBV12-4 to TRBJ1-2, with D hard to call. Trimming shortened V by 4 bases and J by 3 bases, and 6 bases separated the two germline ends. The CDR3 covers 12 residues. This CDR3 is CASSWRDYGYTF. The CDR3 region has the DNA TGTGCCAGCAGTTGGCGGGACTATGGCTACACCTTC.